The next 20 T cell receptor beta chains were all read from a single sample in a study of blood T cell repertoires in COVID-19. Libraries were prepared by immunoSEQ multiplex PCR; TCRdb keeps only in-frame clonotypes and omits some of them. The sample records 79,000 or so clones, 65% to 90% being singletons. Sequenced material: peripheral blood. All receptors derive from a human donor in a cohort sampled during active COVID-19.

This clone has a single count. This chain joins TRBV7-3 and TRBJ2-3; no firm D call. V dropped 2 bases and J dropped 6 bases, with 12 bases sitting between them. Germline V gene lookup returns CDR1 SGHTA and CDR2 FQGTGA. The CDR3 runs to 14 residues. The CDR3 sequence: CASSLLLGRDTQYF. CDR3 nucleotides: TGTGCCAGCAGCTTATTGCTAGGCCGGGATACGCAGTATTTT.

The chain uses TRBV9 and TRBJ2-2, with D possibly TRBD1 on 7 matching bases. CDR3 length equals 15 residues. Trimming left V 4 bases short and J 4 bases short, with 14 bases between. Germline CDR1 is SGDLS and CDR2 is YYNGEE. The CDR3 protein is CASSPRGRGTGELFF. As DNA, the CDR3 is TGTGCCAGCAGCCCGAGGGGGCGGGGCACCGGGGAGCTGTTTTTT.

This sequence joins TRBV21-1 and TRBJ2-3; the listed D gene, TRBD2, was not tested against the DNA. TRBV21-1 represents a pseudogene. CDR3 length: 16 residues. The CDR3 sequence: CASSKTSGASTDTQYF. The CDR3 DNA follows: TGTGCCAGCAGCAAAACTAGCGGGGCCAGCACAGATACGCAGTATTTT.

The chain is built from TRBV7-9 and TRBJ2-3, with a tentative D call TRBD2 (6 bases). CDR3 size: 16 residues. CDR1 is SEHNR, CDR2 FQNEAQ, per germline (reference sequence). The germline V and J ends were trimmed by 2 bases and 2 bases, with 14 bases remaining between them. The CDR3 DNA reads TGTGCCAGCAGCTTATGGCATTTGGACTACACAGATACGCAGTATTTT. Translating gives CASSLWHLDYTDTQYF.

The rearrangement joins TRBV2 to TRBJ2-7; TRBD1 aligns across 7 bases. V trimming: 7 bases; J trimming: 2 bases; junction bases outside the gene matches: 8. The CDR3 runs 14 residues. Germline V lookup: CDR1 SNHLY, CDR2 FYNNEI. CDR3 coding DNA: TGTGCCAGCATATCGGGACAGAGAGCCTACGAGCAGTACTTC. Protein: CASISGQRAYEQYF.

This chain connects TRBV27 to TRBJ2-1, with TRBD2 matching 13 bases. Germline V gives CDR1 MNHEY, CDR2 SMNVEV (reference sequence). The CDR3 length is 17 residues. V was pared by 4 bases and J by 0 bases, with 3 bases of the junction left unmatched. This CDR3 reads CASSSRTSGSSYNEQFF. DNA for the CDR3: TGTGCCAGCAGTTCTCGGACTAGCGGGAGCTCCTACAATGAGCAGTTCTTC.

The V and J genes are TRBV7-9 and TRBJ1-1; TRBD1 might be the D (6 bases). The CDR3 totals 16 residues. The V end lost 5 bases, the J end lost 0 bases, and 16 bases lay between the germline ends. Germline assignment: CDR1 SEHNR and CDR2 FQNEAQ (reference sequence). Here the CDR3 reads CASSPTRTVLNTEAFF. The CDR3 DNA is TGTGCCAGCAGCCCCACCCGGACAGTCTTGAACACTGAAGCTTTCTTT.

The chain uses TRBV19 and TRBJ2-5, with 12 bases that match TRBD2. Trimming cost V 7 bases and J 7 bases; bases outside gene matches: 10. From germline, CDR1 is LNHDA and CDR2 SQIVND (reference sequence). This CDR3 comprises 15 residues. The DNA of the CDR3 is TGTGCCAGTACCCCAGGACTAGCGGGAAGCGGGACCCAGTACTTC. This sequence encodes CASTPGLAGSGTQYF.

Only one count was recorded for this clone. J is TRBJ2-7 and V is TRBV6-2 or TRBV6-3; 11 bases line up with TRBD2. Germline assignment: CDR1 MNHEY and CDR2 SVGEGT. J gave up 2 bases and V 5 bases, and 5 bases lay outside the gene matches. The CDR3 is 15 amino acids. The CDR3 region has the DNA TGTGCCAGCAGTCAGGCTAGCGGGGGGACCTACGAGCAGTACTTC. It codes for CASSQASGGTYEQYF.

The V gene is TRBV5-1, the J gene TRBJ1-2; TRBD1 is a possible D gene (6 bases). CDR1 and CDR2 (germline): SGHRS, YFSETQ. Trimming stripped 7 bases from V and 5 bases from J, with 18 bases between. CDR3 length: 14 amino acids. The CDR3 loop is CASSASDRQYGYTF. CDR3 coding DNA: TGCGCCAGCTCTGCATCGGACAGACAGTATGGCTACACCTTC.

This chain links TRBV11-2 with TRBJ2-7; TRBD1 matches at 7 bases. The length of the CDR3 is 14 residues. Germline V gene data show CDR1 as SGHAT and CDR2 as FQNNGV. The V gene end was trimmed by 5 bases and the J gene end by 0 bases; junction bases not matched to a gene: 4. The CDR3 is CASSVDRASYEQYF. DNA for the CDR3: TGTGCCAGCAGCGTTGACAGGGCCTCCTACGAGCAGTACTTC.

The chain employs TRBV4-2 and TRBJ1-2; D is unclear. Per germline, CDR1 LGHNA and CDR2 YNFKEQ. The germline V and J ends were trimmed by 0 bases and 3 bases, with 8 bases remaining between them. The CDR3 is made up of 14 amino acids. As DNA, the CDR3 is TGTGCCAGCAGCCAAGATCTGGCAGACTATGGCTACACCTTC. It encodes CASSQDLADYGYTF.

CDR3 sequence: CASRGGHPYEQYF. The CDR3 bases are TGTGCCAGCAGGGGAGGACACCCCTACGAGCAGTACTTC. V usage is TRBV6-5 and J usage is TRBJ2-7; a weak D match, TRBD2 (6 bases). From germline, CDR1 is MNHEY and CDR2 SVGAGI. Between the trimmed V and J ends, which lost 6 bases and 2 bases, there was a span of 11 bases. The CDR3 runs 13 residues.

The chain recombines TRBV3-1 (or the pseudogene TRBV3-2) with TRBJ1-3, with 7 bases aligning to TRBD1. Germline V gene lookup returns CDR1 LGHDT and CDR2 YNNKEL (reference sequence). The trim removed 3 bases at V and 1 base at J, leaving 6 bases unmatched. The CDR3 is 16 residues long. This CDR3 is CASSHLQGKSGNTIYF. CDR3 bases: TGTGCCAGCAGCCATCTACAGGGGAAGTCTGGAAACACCATATATTTT.

V is TRBV5-4 and J is TRBJ1-2; D gene uncertain. The germline gives CDR1 SGHNT, CDR2 YYREEE (reference sequence). The CDR3 sequence is 14 residues long. V lost 1 base and J lost 4, with 11 bases in between. The CDR3 reads CASSLWQTSYGYTF. In DNA form, the CDR3 reads TGTGCCAGCAGCTTGTGGCAGACAAGCTATGGCTACACCTTC.

Points on this clone: Within the sample, other DNA sequences also encode this same CDR3. The chain is built from TRBV28 and TRBJ1-6, with 8 nucleotides matching TRBD1. CDR3 length: 14 residues. Germline lookup yields CDR1 MDHEN and CDR2 SYDVKM. V dropped 6 bases and J dropped 9; count of bases not matched to a gene: 7. CDR3 sequence (DNA): TGTGCCAGCAGACCTGGACAGGGTGGTTCACCCCTCCACTTT. Amino acids: CASRPGQGGSPLHF.

This chain connects TRBV18 to TRBJ2-1; 12 bases fit TRBD2. V lost 2 bases, J lost 9 bases, and 5 bases stayed unmatched. This CDR3 contains 15 residues. Germline V gives CDR1 KGHSH, CDR2 LQKENI. CDR3 loop: CASSPGLAGIGEQFF. The CDR3 nucleotides read TGTGCCAGCTCACCAGGACTAGCGGGAATAGGTGAGCAGTTCTTC. Based on the CDR3 plus reference TRBV18 and TRBJ2-1, the full variable domain is NAGVMQNPRHLVRRRGQEARLRCSPMKGHSHVYWYRQLPEEGLKFMVYLQKENIIDESGMPKERFSAEFPKEGPSILRIQQVVRGDSAAYFCASSPGLAGIGEQFFGPGTRLTVL.

This clone was seen once. The chain combines TRBV4-1 with TRBJ1-5, with a tentative D call TRBD1 (5 bases). There are 17 residues in the CDR3. Looked up from germline, CDR1 is MGHRA and CDR2 is YSYEKL. Trimming left V 0 bases short and J 6 bases short, with 18 bases between. The CDR3 DNA follows: TGCGCCAGCAGCCAAGATCAATGGGGGGGGACCATTCAGCCCCAGCATTTT. Translating gives CASSQDQWGGTIQPQHF.

This clone was observed a few times. The chain employs TRBV29-1 and TRBJ2-7; a weak D match, TRBD2 (5 bases). V was cut by 3 bases and J by 6 bases, with 21 bases left in between. The germline V gene encodes CDR1 SQVTM and CDR2 ANQGSEA. There are 15 residues in the CDR3. This chain's CDR3 is CSVDRAGLGSSEQYF. CDR3 coding DNA: TGCAGCGTTGATCGGGCGGGCCTTGGCTCGAGCGAGCAGTACTTC.

The chain joins TRBV25-1 to TRBJ1-2, with D tentatively TRBD1 (5 bases). The CDR3 totals 12 residues. Trimming removed 3 bases from V and 7 bases from J, with 9 bases in between. CDR1 is MGHDK and CDR2 is SYGVNS in the germline V gene. For the CDR3, the DNA is TGTGCCAGCAGTGACGGGGGAGGTGGCTACACCTTC. It specifies CASSDGGGGYTF.